Listed here are 29 T cell receptor beta chains from one sample, sequenced in a study of blood T cell repertoires in COVID-19. Method: immunoSEQ multiplex PCR; TCRdb's copy keeps in-frame clones and lacks some. This sample yields about 300,000 clones, of which about 91% are seen a single time; 6.9% belongs to the top ten. Source material: peripheral blood. These receptor sequences come from a woman aged 25 to 39 who had recovered from COVID-19.

The chain links TRBV28 to TRBJ1-4, with 7 positions matching TRBD1. Germline V lookup: CDR1 MDHEN, CDR2 SYDVKM. The CDR3 totals 14 residues. V shed 8 bases, J shed 7 bases, and the junction held 10 bases outside the gene matches. The CDR3 DNA follows: TGTGCCAGCGGTACAGGGGAAGGTGGTGAAAAACTGTTTTTT. It codes for CASGTGEGGEKLFF. The full variable domain, in which reference TRBV28 and TRBJ1-4 provide the parts outside the CDR3, is DVKVTQSSRYLVKRTGEKVFLECVQDMDHENMFWYRQDPGLGLRLIYFSYDVKMKEKGDIPEGYSVSREKKERFSLILESASTNQTSMYLCASGTGEGGEKLFFGSGTQLSVL.

The V gene is TRBV5-4, the J gene TRBJ1-6, with no clear D. There are 15 residues in the CDR3. Per the germline V gene, CDR1 is SGHNT and CDR2 is YYREEE (reference sequence). Trimming removed 4 bases at V and 0 bases at J, with 8 bases between. The CDR3 coding sequence is TGTGCCAGCAGCCGCCGGGGCTCCTATAATTCACCCCTCCACTTT. It translates to CASSRRGSYNSPLHF.

A single count supports this clone. The chain recombines TRBV18 with TRBJ2-7; no reliable D call. V lost 3 bases, J lost 2 bases, and 11 bases lay in between. This CDR3 has 14 residues. The germline V gene has CDR1 KGHSH and CDR2 LQKENI. CDR3 protein: CASSPPSDTYEQYF. CDR3 sequence (DNA): TGTGCCAGCTCACCGCCCAGTGACACCTACGAGCAGTACTTC.

This clone was picked up one time. This chain links TRBV9 with TRBJ1-2, with 7 positions matching TRBD1. The CDR3 runs 16 residues. Germline V gene data show CDR1 as SGDLS and CDR2 as YYNGEE. With V trimmed by 3 bases and J by 6 bases, 14 bases remained unmatched. The CDR3 region is CASSAPRRTGRDGYTF. CDR3 nucleotide sequence: TGTGCCAGCAGCGCGCCCAGGAGGACAGGTCGAGATGGCTACACCTTC. Drawing the rest from reference TRBV9 and TRBJ1-2, the complete variable domain is DSGVTQTPKHLITATGQRVTLRCSPRSGDLSVYWYQQSLDQGLQFLIQYYNGEERAKGNILERFSAQQFPDLHSELNLSSLELGDSALYFCASSAPRRTGRDGYTFGSGTRLTVV.

A remark on this clone: At the DNA level, this CDR3 is encoded by other sequences in the same sample as well. V usage is TRBV3-1 (or the pseudogene TRBV3-2) and J usage is TRBJ1-1, with 10 bases fitting TRBD1. The V gene's germline CDR1 is LGHDT and CDR2 YNNKEL (reference sequence). V trimming: 4 bases; J trimming: 1 base; junction bases outside the gene matches: 3. The CDR3 spans 15 residues. CDR3 bases: TGTGCCAGCAGCCCGCGGACAGGGGGGAACACTGAAGCTTTCTTT. It encodes CASSPRTGGNTEAFF.

This chain joins TRBV18 and TRBJ2-7; 11 bases fit TRBD1. From germline, CDR1 is KGHSH and CDR2 LQKENI. CDR3 length equals 14 residues. J gave up 3 bases and V 3 bases, and 1 base lay outside the gene matches. CDR3: CASSPGTGGYEQYF. CDR3 DNA: TGTGCCAGCTCACCGGGGACAGGGGGCTACGAGCAGTACTTC.

This clone appeared a few times. The chain carries TRBV10-3 and TRBJ1-1; possible D gene TRBD1, 5 bases. Germline-derived CDR1 and CDR2 are ENHRY and SYGVKD. CDR3 length: 13 residues. With 4 bases removed from V and 3 bases from J, the gap between germline ends came to 9 bases. In DNA form, the CDR3 reads TGTGCCATCAGTGCCGGGGGGGACACTGAAGCTTTCTTT. It specifies CAISAGGDTEAFF.

V gene TRBV3-1 (or the pseudogene TRBV3-2) combines with J gene TRBJ1-2; TRBD1 might be the D (5 bases). V lost 6 bases and J lost 4, with 9 bases in between. Germline V gene sequence: CDR1 LGHDT, CDR2 YNNKEL (reference sequence). The CDR3 spans 12 residues. This CDR3 is CASSRGVYGYTF. In nucleotides, the CDR3 is TGTGCCAGCAGTCGGGGGGTCTATGGCTACACCTTC.

The genes are TRBV3-1 (or the pseudogene TRBV3-2) and TRBJ2-1, with D maybe TRBD1 (6 bases). The V and J ends lost 0 bases and 6 bases respectively, with 15 bases between them. The CDR3 sequence is 16 residues long. The germline V gene encodes CDR1 LGHDT and CDR2 YNNKEL (reference sequence). The DNA for the CDR3 is TGTGCCAGCAGCCAAGAAAGACAGGTCAAAGGCAATGAGCAGTTCTTC. It codes for CASSQERQVKGNEQFF.

V and J are TRBV4-3 and TRBJ1-2, with D maybe TRBD1 (6 bases). Germline V gene lookup returns CDR1 LGHNA and CDR2 YSLEER. The CDR3 covers 16 residues. The V gene lost 0 bases and the J gene lost 4 bases, with 15 bases spanning the gap. CDR3 nucleotides: TGCGCCAGCAGCCAAGATTGGCAGTCACAGGGCTATGGCTACACCTTC. This translates into CASSQDWQSQGYGYTF.

This sequence joins TRBV3-1 (or the pseudogene TRBV3-2) and TRBJ2-5; 7 bases map to TRBD1. The CDR3 covers 17 residues. V lost 0 bases and J lost 5; bases outside the gene matches: 12. Germline values: CDR1 LGHDT, CDR2 YNNKEL (reference sequence). DNA of the CDR3: TGTGCCAGCAGCCAAGATACAGGGGCTTTGAGCTCCGAGACCCAGTACTTC. It is translated as CASSQDTGALSSETQYF.

V and J are TRBV27 and TRBJ1-2; 12 bases are shared with TRBD1. The ends lost 7 bases at V and 11 bases at J; junction bases unmatched: 5. CDR3 size: 12 residues. Germline-derived CDR1 and CDR2 are MNHEY and SMNVEV (reference sequence). The CDR3 loop is CASKGQGARYTF. The CDR3 region has the DNA TGTGCCAGCAAGGGACAGGGGGCTAGGTACACCTTC.

Here the CDR3 DNA reads TGTGCCAGCAGTGGAACAGGGTCGGACGGCAATCAGCCCCAGCATTTT. This gives the protein CASSGTGSDGNQPQHF. The V and J genes are TRBV6-1 and TRBJ1-5; maybe TRBD1 (6 bases). V was clipped by 4 bases and J by 2 bases, with 15 bases between them. This CDR3 region has 16 residues. Germline V gene sequence: CDR1 MNHNS, CDR2 SASEGT.

This clone was seen more than once but under ten times. The J gene is TRBJ2-2, the V gene TRBV10-3, with D unclear. The ends were cut back, 3 bases at V and 5 bases at J, with 10 bases in the middle. Germline V gene sequence: CDR1 ENHRY, CDR2 SYGVKD. The CDR3 length is 14 residues. The CDR3 region has the DNA TGTGCCATCAGTGATACCCCCGAGACCGGGGAGCTGTTTTTT. Protein product: CAISDTPETGELFF.

The chain links TRBV27 to TRBJ2-5; TRBD1 aligns across 9 bases. J was trimmed by 2 bases and V by 5 bases; bases with no gene match: 9. The CDR3 has 16 amino acids. The germline gives CDR1 MNHEY, CDR2 SMNVEV (reference sequence). CDR3 protein: CASSPLTGGLQETQYF. The CDR3 bases are TGTGCCAGCAGTCCGCTGACAGGGGGTCTGCAAGAGACCCAGTACTTC.

This chain connects TRBV7-2 to TRBJ1-1; D is possibly TRBD1 (6 bases). V dropped 4 bases and J dropped 1 base, with 13 bases sitting between them. The V gene's germline CDR1 is SGHTA and CDR2 FQGNSA. This CDR3 spans 15 amino acids. In DNA form, the CDR3 reads TGTGCCAGCAGCTGGGCAGGGGCTGGGAACACTGAAGCTTTCTTT. Translating it yields CASSWAGAGNTEAFF.

The rearrangement joins TRBV6-5 to TRBJ1-2; possible D gene TRBD1, 5 bases. Germline lookup yields CDR1 MNHEY and CDR2 SVGAGI. This CDR3 has 15 residues. Trimming cost V 2 bases and J 8 bases, with 18 bases left between them. CDR3 protein: CASSYGVGRVGGYTF. The CDR3 DNA is TGTGCCAGCAGTTACGGAGTAGGCAGGGTGGGCGGCTACACCTTC.

V usage is TRBV7-9 and J usage is TRBJ2-5, with no clear D. With 6 bases removed from V and 2 bases from J, the gap between germline ends came to 13 bases. The CDR3 extends over 14 amino acids. Germline V CDR1 and CDR2: SEHNR, FQNEAQ (reference sequence). The CDR3 region has the DNA TGTGCCAGCAGTAAGTGGGCAGATCAAGAGACCCAGTACTTC. Its protein is CASSKWADQETQYF.

The rearrangement uses TRBV4-2 and TRBJ1-4, with 12 bases identical to TRBD1. CDR3 length: 14 amino acids. CDR1 is LGHNA, CDR2 YNFKEQ, per germline. Germline trimming cut 4 bases from V and 8 bases from J; bases unmatched to any gene: 2. This chain's CDR3 is CASSRDRGQEKLFF. The CDR3 DNA reads TGTGCCAGCAGCCGGGACAGGGGGCAAGAAAAACTGTTTTTT.

The chain couples TRBV5-1 to TRBJ2-2; perhaps TRBD1 as D (6 bases). V dropped 0 bases and J dropped 4 bases, with 13 bases sitting between them. Germline assignment: CDR1 SGHRS and CDR2 YFSETQ. The CDR3 is made up of 16 amino acids. CDR3 amino acids: CASSLDPQGSTGELFF. The CDR3 DNA is TGCGCCAGCAGCTTGGATCCCCAGGGGTCCACCGGGGAGCTGTTTTTT.

The chain links TRBV2 to TRBJ2-7; D might be TRBD1 (6 bases). The V end was cut by 7 bases, the J end by 3 bases, with 19 bases between. CDR1 and CDR2 (germline): SNHLY, FYNNEI. The CDR3 spans 15 residues. The CDR3 DNA follows: TGTGCCAGCAAAGTGTGGGAACAGGGCCACTACGAGCAGTACTTC. The encoded protein is CASKVWEQGHYEQYF.

The V and J genes are TRBV23-1 and TRBJ1-4, with 7 bases fitting TRBD1. TRBV23-1 is treated as an ORF (open reading frame) with a function not yet certain. V lost 8 bases, J lost 1 base, and 4 bases stayed unmatched. This CDR3 has 14 amino acids. As DNA, the CDR3 is TGCGCCAGCGGTCGACAGGGAACTAATGAAAAACTGTTTTTT. Its protein is CASGRQGTNEKLFF.

The chain employs TRBV2 and TRBJ2-7, with D perhaps TRBD2 (6 bases). Per germline, CDR1 SNHLY and CDR2 FYNNEI. V was cut by 3 bases and J by 3 bases, with 6 bases left in between. This CDR3 comprises 12 residues. CDR3: CASSEGGYEQYF. CDR3 bases: TGTGCCAGCAGTGAGGGAGGCTACGAGCAGTACTTC.

The chain carries TRBV30 and TRBJ2-7; D perhaps matches TRBD1 (5 bases). This CDR3 contains 11 residues. V lost 5 bases and J 4 bases, leaving 9 bases between the germline ends. The germline V gene encodes CDR1 GTSNPN and CDR2 SVGIG (reference sequence). CDR3 sequence: CAWQQAYEQYF. The CDR3 region has the DNA TGTGCCTGGCAACAGGCGTACGAGCAGTACTTC.

The chain couples TRBV27 to TRBJ2-7; TRBD1 agrees at 10 bases. This CDR3 is 15 amino acids long. V lost 6 bases and J lost 3; bases outside the gene matches: 8. CDR1 is MNHEY and CDR2 is SMNVEV in the germline V gene (reference sequence). The CDR3 coding sequence is TGTGCCAGCAGCACCGGGACAGGGGCCTACTACGAGCAGTACTTC. Translated: CASSTGTGAYYEQYF.

The V call is TRBV27, the J call TRBJ2-5; weak D call: TRBD1 (6 bases). The CDR3 contains 13 residues. Germline V gene lookup returns CDR1 MNHEY and CDR2 SMNVEV (reference sequence). V lost 5 bases to trimming and J lost 7 bases, with 14 bases between them. CDR3 protein: CASSRPGDVTQYF. The CDR3 DNA follows: TGTGCCAGCAGTCGTCCAGGGGACGTGACCCAGTACTTC.

V is TRBV9 and J is TRBJ2-7; D may be TRBD1 (6 bases). CDR1 and CDR2 (germline): SGDLS, YYNGEE. Deletions cut 4 bases from V and 6 bases from J, with 11 bases between. CDR3 length equals 12 residues. CDR3 coding DNA: TGTGCCAGCAGCAAACAGGGAACCGAGCAGTACTTC. Its translation: CASSKQGTEQYF.

The chain employs TRBV19 and TRBJ1-5; D is perhaps TRBD1 (5 bases). Trimming removed 0 bases at V and 4 bases at J, with 10 bases between. The CDR3 runs to 15 residues. The germline gives CDR1 LNHDA, CDR2 SQIVND (reference sequence). This chain's CDR3 is CASSIERQGNQPQHF. Here the CDR3 DNA reads TGTGCCAGTAGTATAGAACGGCAGGGAAATCAGCCCCAGCATTTT. Based on the CDR3 plus reference TRBV19 and TRBJ1-5, the full variable domain is DGGITQSPKYLFRKEGQNVTLSCEQNLNHDAMYWYRQDPGQGLRLIYYSQIVNDFQKGDIAEGYSVSREKKESFPLTVTSAQKNPTAFYLCASSIERQGNQPQHFGDGTRLSIL.

The gene calls are TRBV2 and TRBJ1-3; no clear D. The CDR3 covers 14 residues. Trimming stripped 5 bases from V and 0 bases from J, with 8 bases between. Germline V gene data show CDR1 as SNHLY and CDR2 as FYNNEI. The CDR3 spells CASSQVRSGNTIYF. Written as DNA, the CDR3 is TGTGCCAGCAGTCAGGTTCGCTCTGGAAACACCATATATTTT.